The clone carrying this T cell receptor beta chain came up many times. Its antigen is still unknown. Trimming took 1 base from V and 1 from J, leaving 10 bases between them. CDR1 and CDR2 from the germline V gene are SQVTM and ANQGSEA. The CDR3 contains 14 residues. The source of the sample is a study of blood T cells in healthy people across ages. Whole-study findings and limits: In long-lived donors, naive CD4+ cell counts and diversity exceeded those of aged donors.

The authors ran a second PCR of about 7 to 12 cycles using a sample-barcoded 5' primer and a J-beta primer mix. Each CDR3 protein gets one entry after TCRdb re-called the 5' RACE reads with MiXCR. Of roughly 1.7 million distinct CDR3 sequences in the sample, around 35% were seen once. Ranging in age from about 6 to 90, the donors were healthy Caucasian individuals from Russia. The chain combines TRBV29-1 with TRBJ2-5, with D tentatively TRBD2 (5 bases). This TCR was sampled from a woman in her twenties or thirties in good health. The specimen sequenced was blood. The CDR3 DNA follows: TGCAGCGTTGAAGGGGAGCTGATCCAAGAGACCCAGTACTTC. This encodes CSVEGELIQETQYF.